The rows below give T cell receptor beta chains drawn from one sample of a study of blood T cell repertoires in COVID-19. Only in-frame clones appear in the TCRdb table, and some are missing; sequencing was by immunoSEQ multiplex PCR. This table has 90,000 to 150,000 clones, 65% to 80% appearing once. What was sequenced was peripheral blood. These receptors all come from a human donor with acute or convalescent COVID-19. The donor label of this sample is uncertain. Both conserved end residues are part of each CDR3. A D gene is named only where the DNA matches it firmly. Clone size is shown for a subset of rows, as once, few, many or a class of expanded clone.

V: TRBV20-1
size: NA
J: TRBJ1-4
D: NA
DNA: TGCAGTGCTAGTCCAGGGGCGGAAGAAAAACTGTTTTTT
CDR3: CSASPGAEEKLFF

V: TRBV6-5
size: once
J: TRBJ2-3
D: NA
DNA: TGTGCCAGCAGCTTTTCCGGGGTTCGGGGAGATACGCAGTATTTT
CDR3: CASSFSGVRGDTQYF

V: TRBV19
size: NA
J: TRBJ2-6
D: TRBD1
DNA: TGTGCCAGTAGTAGGGAGACAGGGTCTTCTGGGGCCAACGTCCTGACTTTC
CDR3: CASSRETGSSGANVLTF

V: TRBV4-2
size: NA
J: TRBJ1-2
D: NA
DNA: TGTGCCAGCAGCCAAGTTCTGTCCTATGGCTACACCTTC
CDR3: CASSQVLSYGYTF

V: TRBV11-2
size: NA
J: TRBJ2-5
D: NA
DNA: TGTGCCAGCAGCTTAGATCACTCGCCACAAGAGACCCAGTACTTC
CDR3: CASSLDHSPQETQYF

V: TRBV7-9
size: few
J: TRBJ2-1
D: NA
DNA: TGTGCCAGTCGGGCGGACAGTTACAATGAGCAGTTCTTC
CDR3: CASRADSYNEQFF

V: TRBV4-2
size: NA
J: TRBJ1-3
D: NA
DNA: TGTGCCAGCAGCCAAGCAGGGGCGGATGGAAACACCATATATTTT
CDR3: CASSQAGADGNTIYF

V: TRBV2
size: NA
J: TRBJ2-2
D: NA
DNA: TGTGCCAGCACGACGGGGGGCGGCCCGAACACCGGGGAGCTGTTTTTT
CDR3: CASTTGGGPNTGELFF

V: TRBV19
size: NA
J: TRBJ1-5
D: NA
DNA: TGTGCCAGTAGTATCAACAGCCTTAGCAATCAGCCCCAGCATTTT
CDR3: CASSINSLSNQPQHF

V: TRBV30
size: NA
J: TRBJ2-7
D: NA
DNA: TGTGCCTGGAGTGCCTCTTTTTACGAGCAGTACTTC
CDR3: CAWSASFYEQYF

V: TRBV5-1
size: NA
J: TRBJ1-3
D: NA
DNA: TGCGCCAGCAGCTTCGCAGGGCTCAGCTCTGGAAACACCATATATTTT
CDR3: CASSFAGLSSGNTIYF

V: TRBV14
size: NA
J: TRBJ1-1
D: TRBD1
DNA: TGTGCCAGCAGCCAGCTCCGGGACAGGGGGCCGGACACTGAAGCTTTCTTT
CDR3: CASSQLRDRGPDTEAFF

V: TRBV18
size: few
J: TRBJ2-6
D: TRBD1
DNA: TGTGCCAGCTCACGATCCACAGGGGACTCTGGGGCCAACGTCCTGACTTTC
CDR3: CASSRSTGDSGANVLTF

V: TRBV30
size: NA
J: TRBJ1-5
D: NA
DNA: TGTGCCTGGAGCGGGGGGGGTGTGGATCAGCCCCAGCATTTT
CDR3: CAWSGGGVDQPQHF

V: TRBV7-3
size: NA
J: TRBJ2-1
D: TRBD2
DNA: TGTGCCAGCAGCTTAAATTCCCCTGGCGGGGGGGGAAATGAGCAGTTCTTC
CDR3: CASSLNSPGGGGNEQFF

V: TRBV25-1
size: NA
J: TRBJ2-3
D: NA
DNA: TGTGCCAGCAGGCGGGACTTCACAGATACGCAGTATTTT
CDR3: CASRRDFTDTQYF

V: TRBV27
size: few
J: TRBJ1-2
D: NA
DNA: TGTGCCAGCAGCCGCAGCGGGGGGTTCTATGGCTACACCTTC
CDR3: CASSRSGGFYGYTF

V: TRBV3-1/TRBV3-2
size: few
J: TRBJ2-3
D: NA
DNA: TGTGCCAGCAGCCATAACAGAGCAGATACGCAGTATTTT
CDR3: CASSHNRADTQYF

V: TRBV4-1
size: NA
J: TRBJ1-3
D: NA
DNA: TGCGCCAGCAGCCAAGAAAACTTGGCGGGACTTCTTGGAAACACCATATATTTT
CDR3: CASSQENLAGLLGNTIYF

V: TRBV29-1
size: NA
J: TRBJ1-2
D: TRBD1
DNA: TGCAGCGTTGAAAGGAGGGGGCGCGTAGATGGTAACTATGGCTACACCTTC
CDR3: CSVERRGRVDGNYGYTF

V: TRBV27
size: NA
J: TRBJ2-2
D: NA
DNA: TGTGCCAGCAGTCCCCGTCCAGGTTCGAACACCGGGGAGCTGTTTTTT
CDR3: CASSPRPGSNTGELFF

V: TRBV5-1
size: NA
J: TRBJ1-3
D: NA
DNA: TGCGCCAGCAGCGTGGATATCTCTGGAAACACCATATATTTT
CDR3: CASSVDISGNTIYF

V: TRBV7-9
size: NA
J: TRBJ1-1
D: NA
DNA: TGTGCCAGCAGCAACATGAACACTGAAGCTTTCTTT
CDR3: CASSNMNTEAFF

V: TRBV7-2
size: NA
J: TRBJ1-5
D: TRBD1
DNA: TGTGCCAGCAGCTTAACCGGGACAGTCACGAATCAGCCCCAGCATTTT
CDR3: CASSLTGTVTNQPQHF

V: TRBV28
size: NA
J: TRBJ2-2
D: TRBD2
DNA: TGTGCCAGCAAGCCGGCCACCTCCTGGCTAGCGGCCCACCGGGAGCTGTTTTTT
CDR3: CASKPATSWLAAHRELFF

V: TRBV9
size: NA
J: TRBJ2-1
D: TRBD1
DNA: TGTGCCAGCAGCGCCCGCGACAGGGGACACAATGAGCAGTTCTTC
CDR3: CASSARDRGHNEQFF